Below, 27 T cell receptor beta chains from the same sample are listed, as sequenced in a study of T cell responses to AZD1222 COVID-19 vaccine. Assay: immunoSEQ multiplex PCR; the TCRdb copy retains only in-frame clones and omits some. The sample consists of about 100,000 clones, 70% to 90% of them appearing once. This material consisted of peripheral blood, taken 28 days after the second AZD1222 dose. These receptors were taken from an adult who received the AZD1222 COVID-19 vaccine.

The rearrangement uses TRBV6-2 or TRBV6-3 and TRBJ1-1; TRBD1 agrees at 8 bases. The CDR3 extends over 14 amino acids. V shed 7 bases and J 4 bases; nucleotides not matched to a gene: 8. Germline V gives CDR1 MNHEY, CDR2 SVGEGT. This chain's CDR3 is CASTPYRGGTEAFF. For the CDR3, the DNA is TGTGCCAGCACCCCATACAGGGGGGGCACTGAAGCTTTCTTT.

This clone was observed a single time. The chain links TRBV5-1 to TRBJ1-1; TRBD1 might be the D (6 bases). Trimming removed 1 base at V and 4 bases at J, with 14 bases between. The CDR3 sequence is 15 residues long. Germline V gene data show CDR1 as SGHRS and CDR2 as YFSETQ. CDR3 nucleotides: TGCGCCAGCAGCTTGACAGGGACAACGGGCACTGAAGCTTTCTTT. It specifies CASSLTGTTGTEAFF.

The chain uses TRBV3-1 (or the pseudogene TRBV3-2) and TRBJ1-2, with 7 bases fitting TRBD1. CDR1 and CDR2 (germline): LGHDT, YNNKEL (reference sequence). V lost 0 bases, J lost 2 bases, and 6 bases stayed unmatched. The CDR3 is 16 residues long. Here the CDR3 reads CASSQDSGRGNYGYTF. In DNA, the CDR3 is TGTGCCAGCAGCCAAGATAGTGGCAGGGGGAACTATGGCTACACCTTC.

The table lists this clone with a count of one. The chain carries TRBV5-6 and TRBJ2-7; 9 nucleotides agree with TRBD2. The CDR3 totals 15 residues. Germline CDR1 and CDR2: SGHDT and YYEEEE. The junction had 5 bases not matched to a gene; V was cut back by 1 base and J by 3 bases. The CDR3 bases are TGTGCCAGCAGCTTGTTTGCTAGCGGGGACTACGAGCAGTACTTC. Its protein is CASSLFASGDYEQYF.

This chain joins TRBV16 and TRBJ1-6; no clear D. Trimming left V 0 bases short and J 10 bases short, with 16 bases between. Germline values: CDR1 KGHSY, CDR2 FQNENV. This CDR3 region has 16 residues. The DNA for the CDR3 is TGTGCCAGCAGCCAATCGTGGCCAGGCATGGGGTCACCCCTCCACTTT. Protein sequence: CASSQSWPGMGSPLHF. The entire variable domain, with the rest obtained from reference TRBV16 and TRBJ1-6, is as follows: GEEVAQTPKHLVRGEGQKAKLYCAPIKGHSYVFWYQQVLKNEFKFLISFQNENVFDETGMPKERFSAKCLPNSPCSLEIQATKLEDSAVYFCASSQSWPGMGSPLHFGNGTRLTVT.

This CDR3 reads CASSSQGAGWTEAFF. Here the CDR3 DNA reads TGTGCCAGCAGTTCGCAGGGGGCTGGTTGGACTGAAGCTTTCTTT. This chain links TRBV27 with TRBJ1-1; 8 nucleotides agree with TRBD1. CDR1 and CDR2 (germline): MNHEY, SMNVEV (reference sequence). The CDR3 is 15 amino acids. J lost 5 bases, V lost 4 bases, and 9 bases had no gene match.

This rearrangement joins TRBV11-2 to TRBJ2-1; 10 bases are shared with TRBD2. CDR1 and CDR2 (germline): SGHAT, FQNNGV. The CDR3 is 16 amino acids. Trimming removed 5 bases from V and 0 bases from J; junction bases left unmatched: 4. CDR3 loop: CASSKTSGSSYNEQFF. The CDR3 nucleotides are TGTGCCAGCAGCAAGACTAGCGGGTCCTCCTACAATGAGCAGTTCTTC.

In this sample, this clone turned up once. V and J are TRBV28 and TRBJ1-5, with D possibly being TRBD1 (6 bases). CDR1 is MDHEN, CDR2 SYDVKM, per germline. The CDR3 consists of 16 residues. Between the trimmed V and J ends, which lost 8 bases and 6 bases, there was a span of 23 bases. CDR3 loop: CASRQEGEGRSQPQHF. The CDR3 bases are TGTGCCAGCCGCCAAGAGGGGGAAGGCAGAAGTCAGCCCCAGCATTTT.

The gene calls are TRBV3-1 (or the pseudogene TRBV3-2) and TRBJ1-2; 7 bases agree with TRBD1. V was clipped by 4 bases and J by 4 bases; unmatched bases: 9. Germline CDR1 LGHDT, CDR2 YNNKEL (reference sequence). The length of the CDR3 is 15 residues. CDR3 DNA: TGTGCCAGCAGCCGATTCGGGACAGTTCCCTATGGCTACACCTTC. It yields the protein CASSRFGTVPYGYTF.

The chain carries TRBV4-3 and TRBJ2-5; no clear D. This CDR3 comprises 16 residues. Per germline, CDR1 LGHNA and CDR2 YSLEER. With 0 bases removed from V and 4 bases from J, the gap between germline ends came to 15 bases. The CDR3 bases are TGCGCCAGCAGCCAAGATTTAACGGGCAGATCAGAGACCCAGTACTTC. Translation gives CASSQDLTGRSETQYF.

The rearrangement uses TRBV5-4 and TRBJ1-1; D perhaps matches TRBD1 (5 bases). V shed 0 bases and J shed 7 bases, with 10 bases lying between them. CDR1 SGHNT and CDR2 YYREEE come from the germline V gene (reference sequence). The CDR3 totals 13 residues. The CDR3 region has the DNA TGTGCCAGCAGCTTGGGGGGCACCGGTGAAGCTTTCTTT. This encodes CASSLGGTGEAFF.

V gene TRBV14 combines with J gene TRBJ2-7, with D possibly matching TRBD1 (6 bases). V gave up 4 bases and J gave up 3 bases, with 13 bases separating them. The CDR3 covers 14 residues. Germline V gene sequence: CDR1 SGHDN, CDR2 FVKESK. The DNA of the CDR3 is TGTGCCAGCAGCCGCACAGGGTTTCTCTACGAGCAGTACTTC. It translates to CASSRTGFLYEQYF.

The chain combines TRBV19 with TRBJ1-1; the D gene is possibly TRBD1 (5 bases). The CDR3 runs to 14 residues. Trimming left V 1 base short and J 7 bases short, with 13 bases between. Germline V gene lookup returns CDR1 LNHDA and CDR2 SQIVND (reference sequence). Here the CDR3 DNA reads TGTGCCAGTAGTATAGTTTCAGGGATGATTGAAGCTTTCTTT. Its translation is CASSIVSGMIEAFF.

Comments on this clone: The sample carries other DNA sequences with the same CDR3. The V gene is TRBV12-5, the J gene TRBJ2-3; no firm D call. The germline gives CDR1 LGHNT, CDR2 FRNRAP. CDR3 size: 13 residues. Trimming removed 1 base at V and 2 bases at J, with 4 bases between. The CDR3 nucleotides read TGTGCTAGTGGTTTGGGACTCACAGATACGCAGTATTTT. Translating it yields CASGLGLTDTQYF.

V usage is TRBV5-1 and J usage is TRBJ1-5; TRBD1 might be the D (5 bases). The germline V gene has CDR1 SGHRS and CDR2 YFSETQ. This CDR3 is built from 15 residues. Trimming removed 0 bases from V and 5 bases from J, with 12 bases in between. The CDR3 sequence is CASSLGQGTDQPQHF. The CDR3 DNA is TGCGCCAGCAGCTTGGGCCAGGGTACCGATCAGCCCCAGCATTTT.

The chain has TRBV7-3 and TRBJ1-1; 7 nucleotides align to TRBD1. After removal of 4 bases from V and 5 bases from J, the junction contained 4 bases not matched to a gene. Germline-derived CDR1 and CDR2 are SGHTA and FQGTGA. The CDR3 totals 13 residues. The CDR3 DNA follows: TGTGCCAGCAGCTCTCAGGGGGGGACTGAAGCTTTCTTT. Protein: CASSSQGGTEAFF. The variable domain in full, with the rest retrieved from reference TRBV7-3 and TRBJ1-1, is GAGVSQTPSNKVTEKGKYVELRCDPISGHTALYWYRQSLGQGPEFLIYFQGTGAADDSGLPNDRFFAVRPEGSVSTLKIQRTERGDSAVYLCASSSQGGTEAFFGQGTRLTVV.

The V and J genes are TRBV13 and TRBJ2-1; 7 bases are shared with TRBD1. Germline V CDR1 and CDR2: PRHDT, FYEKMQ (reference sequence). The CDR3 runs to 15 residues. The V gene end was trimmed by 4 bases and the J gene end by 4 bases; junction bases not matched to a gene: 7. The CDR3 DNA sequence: TGTGCCAGCAGCTCCGCCGGGACAGCGTACAATGAGCAGTTCTTC. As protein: CASSSAGTAYNEQFF.

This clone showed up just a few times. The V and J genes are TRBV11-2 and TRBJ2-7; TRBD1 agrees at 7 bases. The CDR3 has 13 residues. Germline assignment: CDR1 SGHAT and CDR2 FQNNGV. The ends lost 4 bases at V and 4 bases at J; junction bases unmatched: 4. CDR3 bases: TGTGCCAGCAGCTCCTCGGACAGGTACGAGCAGTACTTC. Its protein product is CASSSSDRYEQYF. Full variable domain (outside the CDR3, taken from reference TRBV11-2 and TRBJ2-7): EAGVAQSPRYKIIEKRQSVAFWCNPISGHATLYWYQQILGQGPKLLIQFQNNGVVDDSQLPKDRFSAERLKGVDSTLKIQPAKLEDSAVYLCASSSSDRYEQYFGPGTRLTVT.

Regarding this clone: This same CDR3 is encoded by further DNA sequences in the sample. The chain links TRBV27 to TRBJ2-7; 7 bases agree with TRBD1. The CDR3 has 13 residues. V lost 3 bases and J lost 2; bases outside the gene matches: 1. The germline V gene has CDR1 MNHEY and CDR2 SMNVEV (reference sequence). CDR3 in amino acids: CASSLGQTYEQYF. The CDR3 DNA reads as TGTGCCAGCAGTTTGGGACAGACCTACGAGCAGTACTTC.

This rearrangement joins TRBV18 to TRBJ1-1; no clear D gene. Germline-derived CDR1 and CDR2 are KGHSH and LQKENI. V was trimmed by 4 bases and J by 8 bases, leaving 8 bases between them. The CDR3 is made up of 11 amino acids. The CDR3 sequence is CASSLGPEAFF. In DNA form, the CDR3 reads TGTGCCAGCTCACTAGGTCCCGAAGCTTTCTTT. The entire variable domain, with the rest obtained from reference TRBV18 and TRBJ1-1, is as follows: NAGVMQNPRHLVRRRGQEARLRCSPMKGHSHVYWYRQLPEEGLKFMVYLQKENIIDESGMPKERFSAEFPKEGPSILRIQQVVRGDSAAYFCASSLGPEAFFGQGTRLTVV.

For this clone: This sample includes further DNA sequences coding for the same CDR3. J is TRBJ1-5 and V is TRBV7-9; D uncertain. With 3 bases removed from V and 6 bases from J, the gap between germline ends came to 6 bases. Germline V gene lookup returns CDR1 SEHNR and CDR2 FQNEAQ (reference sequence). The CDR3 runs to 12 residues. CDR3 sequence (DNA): TGTGCCAGCAGCTTGGATGGTCAGCCCCAGCATTTT. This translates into CASSLDGQPQHF.

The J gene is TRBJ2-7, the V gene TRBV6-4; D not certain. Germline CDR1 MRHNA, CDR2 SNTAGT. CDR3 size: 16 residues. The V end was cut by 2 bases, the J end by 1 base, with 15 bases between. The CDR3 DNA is TGTGCCAGCAGTGACGTGGAAATCCGGCAGTCCTACGAGCAGTACTTC. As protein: CASSDVEIRQSYEQYF.

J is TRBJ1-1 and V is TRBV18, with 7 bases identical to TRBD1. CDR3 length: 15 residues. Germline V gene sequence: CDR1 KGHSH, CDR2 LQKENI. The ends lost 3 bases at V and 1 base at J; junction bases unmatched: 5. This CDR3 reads CASSPSTGTNTEAFF. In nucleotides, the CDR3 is TGTGCCAGCTCACCCTCGACAGGGACGAACACTGAAGCTTTCTTT. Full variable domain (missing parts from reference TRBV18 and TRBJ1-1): NAGVMQNPRHLVRRRGQEARLRCSPMKGHSHVYWYRQLPEEGLKFMVYLQKENIIDESGMPKERFSAEFPKEGPSILRIQQVVRGDSAAYFCASSPSTGTNTEAFFGQGTRLTVV.

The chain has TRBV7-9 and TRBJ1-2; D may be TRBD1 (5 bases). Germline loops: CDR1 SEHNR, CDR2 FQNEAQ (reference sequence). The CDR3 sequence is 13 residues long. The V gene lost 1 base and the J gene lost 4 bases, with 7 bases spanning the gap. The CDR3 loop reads CASSLGQPYGYTF. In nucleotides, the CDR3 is TGTGCCAGCAGCTTAGGACAGCCCTATGGCTACACCTTC.

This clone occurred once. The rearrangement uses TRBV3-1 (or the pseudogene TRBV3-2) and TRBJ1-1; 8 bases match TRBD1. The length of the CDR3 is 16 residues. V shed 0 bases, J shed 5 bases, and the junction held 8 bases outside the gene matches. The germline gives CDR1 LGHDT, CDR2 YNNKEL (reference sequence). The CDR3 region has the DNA TGTGCCAGCAGCCAAGATGGCGGGCACAGGGGGACTGAAGCTTTCTTT. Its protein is CASSQDGGHRGTEAFF.

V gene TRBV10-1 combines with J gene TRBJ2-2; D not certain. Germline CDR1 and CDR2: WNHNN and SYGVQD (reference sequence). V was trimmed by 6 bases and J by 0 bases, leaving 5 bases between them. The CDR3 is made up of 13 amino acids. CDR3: CASRAANTGELFF. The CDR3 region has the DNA TGCGCCAGCAGGGCAGCGAACACCGGGGAGCTGTTTTTT.

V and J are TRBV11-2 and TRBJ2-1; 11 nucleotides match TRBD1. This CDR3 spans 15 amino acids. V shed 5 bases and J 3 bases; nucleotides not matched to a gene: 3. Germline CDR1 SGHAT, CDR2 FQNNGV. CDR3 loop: CASSTGTGGYNEQFF. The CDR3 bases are TGTGCCAGCAGCACAGGGACAGGGGGCTACAATGAGCAGTTCTTC.